The 11 T cell receptor beta chains below come from one sample, sequenced in a study of CD8 T cells in ankylosing spondylitis. Using its own MiXCR run on the 5' RACE reads, TCRdb lists one record per CDR3 protein. The sample yields 69,000 or so distinct CDR3 sequences, about 5.7% seen once. Material for sequencing was blood, either unsorted or a sorted T cell fraction (not recorded which). These receptors came from a male donor with ankylosing spondylitis or in good health (not recorded which).

This clonotype was observed a handful of times. The junction shows a germline mismatch at one end, possibly a read error. The J gene is TRBJ2-3, the V gene TRBV20-1; 11 positions match TRBD2. Germline V gene data show CDR1 as DFQATT and CDR2 as SNEGSKA (reference sequence). CDR3 length: 18 amino acids. For the CDR3, the DNA is TGCTGTGCCCTCCGTGATAGCGGGGGGGCCGTTGGCACAGATACGCAGTATTTT. It codes for CCALRDSGGAVGTDTQYF.

The table lists this clonotype with many counts. This sequence joins TRBV21-1 and TRBJ1-2; the table's D call TRBD1 went unverified against the DNA. TRBV21-1 constitutes a pseudogene. The CDR3 sequence is 17 residues long. The CDR3 reads CASSKALSRGANYGYTF. The CDR3 region has the DNA TGTGCCAGCAGCAAAGCGCTTTCCAGGGGCGCTAACTATGGCTACACCTTC.

This clonotype has at least ten counts. The chain is built from TRBV18 and TRBJ2-5, with D uncertain. The V gene's germline CDR1 is KGHSH and CDR2 LQKENI. Deletions cut 5 bases from V and 3 bases from J, with 7 bases between. The CDR3 totals 12 residues. This CDR3 reads CASSAVKETQYF. The CDR3 DNA reads TGTGCCAGCTCAGCGGTCAAAGAGACCCAGTACTTC. Based on the CDR3 plus reference TRBV18 and TRBJ2-5, the full variable domain is NAGVMQNPRHLVRRRGQEARLRCSPMKGHSHVYWYRQLPEEGLKFMVYLQKENIIDESGMPKERFSAEFPKEGPSILRIQQVVRGDSAAYFCASSAVKETQYFGPGTRLLVL.

As regards this clonotype: A single base separates this from a much larger clone, so it may be a read error. This chain joins TRBV28 and TRBJ2-7; no reliable D call. V gave up 3 bases and J gave up 0 bases, with 18 bases separating them. The germline CDR1 and CDR2 sequences are MDHEN and SYDVKM. This CDR3 has 17 amino acids. The CDR3, as DNA: TGTGCCAGCAGTTTTCGACTTGACGGGCTGAGCTCCTACGAGCAGTACTTC. Translation: CASSFRLDGLSSYEQYF.

This clonotype was recorded at least ten times. The CDR3 DNA reads as TGTGCCAGCAGCGTCGGACTAGCGGGGGCCCTAAGCTCCTACAATGAGCAGTTCTTC. Amino acids: CASSVGLAGALSSYNEQFF. The genes are TRBV11-2 and TRBJ2-1; 13 bases agree with TRBD2. The CDR3 is 19 amino acids. Germline CDR1 reads SGHAT; CDR2 reads FQNNGV. Losses at the gene ends were 5 bases for V and 0 bases for J; bases not matched to a gene: 10.

This clonotype was recorded many times. The J gene is TRBJ1-2, the V gene TRBV10-2, with D hard to call. The ends were cut back, 4 bases at V and 4 bases at J, with 16 bases in the middle. The CDR3 loop spans 15 amino acids. Germline V lookup: CDR1 WSHSY, CDR2 SAAADI. CDR3 sequence reads: CASSVDIESSYGYTF. The CDR3 coding sequence is TGCGCCAGCAGTGTAGACATTGAGTCCTCCTATGGCTACACCTTC.

This clonotype was recorded a few times. The genes are TRBV11-3 and TRBJ2-5, with D maybe TRBD2 (5 bases). Per germline, CDR1 SGHNT and CDR2 YENEEA. The CDR3 is 14 amino acids. Trimming took 3 bases from V and 2 from J, leaving 10 bases between them. The CDR3 DNA is TGTGCCAGCAGCTTTGAGGACTCGCAAGAGACCCAGTACTTC. It encodes CASSFEDSQETQYF.

This clonotype was detected many times. The genes are TRBV20-1 and TRBJ1-6; 7 positions match TRBD1. V was pared by 5 bases and J by 6 bases, with 10 bases of the junction left unmatched. The CDR3 has 15 residues. In germline, CDR1 is DFQATT, CDR2 SNEGSKA (reference sequence). CDR3 sequence reads: CSAQPPGQRNSPLHF. The CDR3 DNA reads TGCAGTGCTCAACCTCCGGGACAGCGTAATTCACCCCTCCACTTT.

The table lists this clonotype with many counts. The V and J genes are TRBV11-2 and TRBJ2-1; 9 bases fit TRBD1. Germline V lookup: CDR1 SGHAT, CDR2 FQNNGV. Trimming at V came to 5 bases and at J to 0 bases, leaving 14 bases not matched to a gene. The CDR3 runs to 19 residues. CDR3 residues: CASSVTGGVTWTSYNEQFF. As DNA, the CDR3 is TGTGCCAGCAGCGTAACAGGGGGCGTTACATGGACCTCCTACAATGAGCAGTTCTTC.

This clonotype qualifies as medium-sized. The chain has TRBV2 and TRBJ1-6; a weak D match, TRBD1 (5 bases). Trimming took off 2 bases at V and 10 bases at J, with 15 bases between the two ends. Germline CDR1 and CDR2: SNHLY and FYNNEI. The CDR3 runs to 15 residues. DNA of the CDR3: TGTGCCAGCAGTGAATCAGGGATGAGGAAATCACCCCTCCACTTT. Translating it yields CASSESGMRKSPLHF.

The table lists this clonotype with many counts. This chain joins TRBV7-3 and TRBJ1-2, with 7 bases lining up with TRBD1. The CDR3 sequence is 14 residues long. J gave up 7 bases and V 4 bases, and 9 bases lay outside the gene matches. Germline V gene lookup returns CDR1 SGHTA and CDR2 FQGTGA. In DNA, the CDR3 is TGTGCCAGCAGCTCCTCAGGGGGGCTGGGTGGCTACACCTTC. This gives the protein CASSSSGGLGGYTF.